A selection of T cell receptor beta chains follows, all from one sample in a study of response to subunit inactivated influenza vaccine. TCRdb re-called the RT-PCR reads through MiXCR, storing one row per CDR3 protein. Of 610,000 or so distinct CDR3 sequences in the sample, 11% to 15% were seen once. The sample in question was PBMCs from blood, obtained 12 days after vaccination. The origin of the receptors is a man aged 45-65 years who received an inactivated influenza vaccine. The CDR3 runs from the conserved cysteine through the conserved F or W. D genes are given only for firm matches. Only part of the rows carry a size: once, few, many, or a class if the clone is expanded.

d_gene: TRBD1; abundance: -; v_gene: TRBV20-1; j_gene: TRBJ1-1; CDR3aa: CSAPDRVYTEAFF; CDR3nt: TGCAGTGCCCCGGACAGGGTGTACACTGAAGCTTTCTTT
d_gene: TRBD1; abundance: few; v_gene: TRBV10-3; j_gene: TRBJ2-2; CDR3aa: CAISGPTGGYTGELFF; CDR3nt: TGTGCCATCAGTGGGCCGACAGGGGGATACACCGGGGAGCTGTTTTTT
d_gene: TRBD1; abundance: -; v_gene: TRBV20-1; j_gene: TRBJ2-1; CDR3aa: CSARDRGQGINEQFF; CDR3nt: TGCAGTGCTAGAGATCGGGGACAGGGGATTAATGAGCAGTTCTTC
d_gene: TRBD2; abundance: many; v_gene: TRBV20-1; j_gene: TRBJ2-1; CDR3aa: CSAAGLAGTYNEQFF; CDR3nt: TGCAGTGCCGCAGGACTAGCGGGAACCTACAATGAGCAGTTCTTC
d_gene: -; abundance: few; v_gene: TRBV7-9; j_gene: TRBJ2-1; CDR3aa: CASSRVGGLPRNEQFF; CDR3nt: TGTGCCAGCTCCCGCGTGGGGGGATTACCTAGAAATGAGCAGTTCTTC
d_gene: -; abundance: -; v_gene: TRBV28; j_gene: TRBJ1-2; CDR3aa: CASSVQANYGYTF; CDR3nt: TGTGCCAGCAGCGTCCAAGCTAACTATGGCTACACCTTC
d_gene: TRBD2; abundance: few; v_gene: TRBV7-3; j_gene: TRBJ2-5; CDR3aa: CASRLVASGSETQYF; CDR3nt: TGTGCCAGCAGACTAGTGGCTAGCGGGAGTGAGACCCAGTACTTC
d_gene: TRBD1; abundance: few; v_gene: TRBV20-1; j_gene: TRBJ1-5; CDR3aa: CSAPGQPDQPQHF; CDR3nt: TGCAGTGCTCCGGGACAGCCGGACCAGCCCCAGCATTTT
d_gene: -; abundance: -; v_gene: TRBV5-1; j_gene: TRBJ2-7; CDR3aa: CASSPGRTSSGYEQYF; CDR3nt: TGCGCCAGCAGCCCAGGACGGACCTCAAGCGGTTACGAGCAGTACTTC
d_gene: -; abundance: -; v_gene: TRBV6-2/TRBV6-3; j_gene: TRBJ2-6; CDR3aa: CASSYSSGYGANVLTF; CDR3nt: TGTGCCAGCAGTTACTCGAGCGGGTACGGGGCCAACGTCCTGACTTTC
d_gene: -; abundance: few; v_gene: TRBV4-3; j_gene: TRBJ2-3; CDR3aa: CASSRAVGRRTDTQYF; CDR3nt: TGCGCCAGCAGCCGCGCGGTTGGCAGGAGGACAGATACGCAGTATTTT
d_gene: TRBD2; abundance: -; v_gene: TRBV29-1; j_gene: TRBJ2-7; CDR3aa: CSVALAGAYEQYF; CDR3nt: TGCAGCGTTGCCCTAGCGGGGGCCTACGAGCAGTACTTC
d_gene: -; abundance: -; v_gene: TRBV7-8; j_gene: TRBJ1-5; CDR3aa: CASSPGRIGYQPQHF; CDR3nt: TGTGCCAGCAGCCCCGGACGGATCGGGTATCAGCCCCAGCATTTT
d_gene: -; abundance: -; v_gene: TRBV4-2; j_gene: TRBJ2-1; CDR3aa: CASSHNEAPFHNEQFF; CDR3nt: TGTGCCAGCAGCCACAACGAGGCGCCTTTCCACAATGAGCAGTTCTTC
d_gene: -; abundance: many; v_gene: TRBV29-1; j_gene: TRBJ2-7; CDR3aa: CSAMHGAGPYEQYF; CDR3nt: TGCAGCGCTATGCACGGGGCAGGGCCCTACGAGCAGTACTTC
d_gene: TRBD2; abundance: many; v_gene: TRBV7-2; j_gene: TRBJ2-1; CDR3aa: CASSGSGTYNEQFF; CDR3nt: TGTGCCAGCAGCGGTAGCGGGACCTACAATGAGCAGTTCTTC
d_gene: -; abundance: -; v_gene: TRBV29-1; j_gene: TRBJ2-3; CDR3aa: CSVDLGTSTDTQYF; CDR3nt: TGCAGCGTTGACCTGGGTACTAGCACAGATACGCAGTATTTT
d_gene: -; abundance: few; v_gene: TRBV10-2; j_gene: TRBJ2-1; CDR3aa: CASSEGLNEQFF; CDR3nt: TGCGCCAGCAGTGAAGGCCTTAATGAGCAGTTCTTC
d_gene: -; abundance: many; v_gene: TRBV7-2; j_gene: TRBJ2-5; CDR3aa: CASSLAGLYQETQYF; CDR3nt: TGTGCCAGCAGCTTAGCGGGCTTGTACCAAGAGACCCAGTACTTC
d_gene: -; abundance: few; v_gene: TRBV18; j_gene: TRBJ1-1; CDR3aa: CASSPYRATNTEAFF; CDR3nt: TGTGCCAGCTCACCATATAGGGCAACGAACACTGAAGCTTTCTTT
d_gene: TRBD2; abundance: -; v_gene: TRBV7-2; j_gene: TRBJ2-3; CDR3aa: CASSLRGGTSASDTQYF; CDR3nt: TGTGCCAGCAGCTTAAGGGGAGGGACTAGCGCATCAGATACGCAGTATTTT
d_gene: -; abundance: -; v_gene: TRBV25-1; j_gene: TRBJ1-2; CDR3aa: CASLAGAYDYGYTF; CDR3nt: TGTGCCAGCTTGGCAGGGGCTTATGACTATGGCTACACCTTC
d_gene: TRBD2; abundance: few; v_gene: TRBV12-3/TRBV12-4; j_gene: TRBJ2-2; CDR3aa: CASTMMGLAGWTGELFF; CDR3nt: TGTGCCAGCACCATGATGGGACTAGCGGGATGGACCGGGGAGCTGTTTTTT
d_gene: TRBD1; abundance: many; v_gene: TRBV20-1; j_gene: TRBJ1-6; CDR3aa: CSAAGTGANSPLHF; CDR3nt: TGCAGTGCAGCCGGGACAGGGGCCAATTCACCCCTCCACTTT
d_gene: -; abundance: few; v_gene: TRBV20-1; j_gene: TRBJ1-1; CDR3aa: CSARDRPGQDTEAFF; CDR3nt: TGCAGTGCTAGAGATCGTCCGGGGCAAGACACTGAAGCTTTCTTT
d_gene: -; abundance: -; v_gene: TRBV12-3/TRBV12-4; j_gene: TRBJ2-5; CDR3aa: CASSPHSGTKTTQYF; CDR3nt: TGTGCCAGCAGTCCTCATAGCGGAACCAAGACGACCCAGTACTTC
d_gene: -; abundance: -; v_gene: TRBV29-1; j_gene: TRBJ2-3; CDR3aa: CSVEEGAVDTDTQYF; CDR3nt: TGCAGCGTTGAAGAGGGGGCAGTCGACACAGATACGCAGTATTTT
d_gene: -; abundance: few; v_gene: TRBV5-1; j_gene: TRBJ2-5; CDR3aa: CASSADGQETQYF; CDR3nt: TGCGCCAGCAGCGCGGACGGACAAGAGACCCAGTACTTC
d_gene: -; abundance: few; v_gene: TRBV18; j_gene: TRBJ2-3; CDR3aa: CASSPPTGASTDTQYF; CDR3nt: TGTGCCAGCTCACCACCGACAGGAGCTAGCACAGATACGCAGTATTTT
d_gene: -; abundance: -; v_gene: TRBV28; j_gene: TRBJ2-4; CDR3aa: CASSPAGASGQKLQYF; CDR3nt: TGTGCCAGCAGTCCTGCCGGGGCCTCGGGGCAAAAACTTCAGTACTTC
d_gene: TRBD1; abundance: few; v_gene: TRBV12-3/TRBV12-4; j_gene: TRBJ1-4; CDR3aa: CASTRDRGREKLFF; CDR3nt: TGTGCCAGCACCAGAGACAGGGGGCGTGAAAAACTGTTTTTT
d_gene: -; abundance: -; v_gene: TRBV6-5; j_gene: TRBJ1-2; CDR3aa: CASSYSYDSSFNYGYTF; CDR3nt: TGTGCCAGCAGTTACTCGTACGACAGTTCGTTTAACTATGGCTACACCTTC
d_gene: TRBD1; abundance: -; v_gene: TRBV9; j_gene: TRBJ1-4; CDR3aa: CASSNPGTGLNEKLFF; CDR3nt: TGTGCCAGCAGCAATCCCGGGACAGGGTTGAATGAAAAACTGTTTTTT
d_gene: TRBD2; abundance: few; v_gene: TRBV7-8; j_gene: TRBJ2-1; CDR3aa: CASSLDGLAGPYNEQFF; CDR3nt: TGTGCCAGCAGCTTAGATGGACTAGCGGGACCCTACAATGAGCAGTTCTTC
d_gene: TRBD2; abundance: few; v_gene: TRBV20-1; j_gene: TRBJ2-3; CDR3aa: CSARAKRDSGADPDTQYF; CDR3nt: TGCAGTGCTAGAGCCAAGAGGGATAGCGGGGCCGATCCAGATACGCAGTATTTT
d_gene: TRBD1; abundance: few; v_gene: TRBV28; j_gene: TRBJ2-2; CDR3aa: CASSLLSGTGISGELFF; CDR3nt: TGTGCCAGCAGTTTACTCTCCGGGACAGGGATTTCCGGGGAGCTGTTTTTT
d_gene: -; abundance: -; v_gene: TRBV3-1; j_gene: TRBJ1-6; CDR3aa: CASSHGSPLHF; CDR3nt: TGTGCCAGCAGCCACGGGTCACCCCTCCACTTT
d_gene: -; abundance: few; v_gene: TRBV2; j_gene: TRBJ1-6; CDR3aa: CASIIYGEGSPLHF; CDR3nt: TGTGCCAGCATAATTTATGGAGAGGGTTCACCCCTCCACTTT
d_gene: -; abundance: few; v_gene: TRBV20-1; j_gene: TRBJ1-1; CDR3aa: CSARDIGGGTEAFF; CDR3nt: TGCAGTGCTAGAGATATAGGAGGGGGCACTGAAGCTTTCTTT